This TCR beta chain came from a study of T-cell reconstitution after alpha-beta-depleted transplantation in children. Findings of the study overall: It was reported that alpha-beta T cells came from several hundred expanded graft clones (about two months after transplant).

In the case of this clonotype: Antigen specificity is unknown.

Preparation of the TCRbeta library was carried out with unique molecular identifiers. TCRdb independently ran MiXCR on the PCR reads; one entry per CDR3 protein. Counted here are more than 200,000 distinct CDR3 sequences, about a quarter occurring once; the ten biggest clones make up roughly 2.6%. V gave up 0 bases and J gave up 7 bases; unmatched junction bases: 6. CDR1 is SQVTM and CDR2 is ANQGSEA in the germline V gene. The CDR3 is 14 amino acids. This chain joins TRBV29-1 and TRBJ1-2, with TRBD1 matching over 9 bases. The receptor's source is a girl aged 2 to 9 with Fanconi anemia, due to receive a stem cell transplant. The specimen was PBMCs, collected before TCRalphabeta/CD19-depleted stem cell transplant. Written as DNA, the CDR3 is TGCAGCGTTGAAGATGGGACAGGGTCGTTTGGCTACACCTTC. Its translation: CSVEDGTGSFGYTF.